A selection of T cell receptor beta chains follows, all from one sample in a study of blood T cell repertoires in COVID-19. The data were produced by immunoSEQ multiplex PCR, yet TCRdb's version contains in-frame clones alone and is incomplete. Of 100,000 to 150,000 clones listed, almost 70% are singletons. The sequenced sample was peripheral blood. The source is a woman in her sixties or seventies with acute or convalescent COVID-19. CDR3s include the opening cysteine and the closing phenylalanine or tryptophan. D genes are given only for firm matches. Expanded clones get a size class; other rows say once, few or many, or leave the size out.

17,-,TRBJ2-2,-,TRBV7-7,CASSPEPAISNTGELFF,TGTGCCAGCAGCCCGGAGCCGGCTATATCGAACACCGGGGAGCTGTTTTTT
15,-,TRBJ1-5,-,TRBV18,CASSPGRQGNQPQHF,TGTGCCAGCTCACCAGGGAGACAGGGCAATCAGCCCCAGCATTTT
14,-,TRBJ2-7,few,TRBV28,CASRGVGGTYEQYF,TGTGCCAGCAGGGGGGTCGGGGGTACCTACGAGCAGTACTTC
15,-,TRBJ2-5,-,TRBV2,CASTLGGQIQETQYF,TGTGCCAGCACTCTGGGGGGACAGATCCAAGAGACCCAGTACTTC
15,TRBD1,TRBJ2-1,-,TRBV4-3,CASSQDWDSYNEQFF,TGCGCCAGCAGCCAAGATTGGGACAGCTACAATGAGCAGTTCTTC
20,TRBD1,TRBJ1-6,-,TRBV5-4,CASSPAIGGQTGGYNSPLHF,TGTGCCAGCAGCCCGGCCATCGGGGGTCAGACAGGGGGGTATAATTCACCCCTCCACTTT
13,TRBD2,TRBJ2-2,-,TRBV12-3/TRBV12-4,CASSFWGGGELFF,TGTGCCAGCAGTTTCTGGGGAGGGGGGGAGCTGTTTTTT
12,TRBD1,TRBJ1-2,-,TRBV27,CASSDRVHGYTF,TGTGCCAGCAGTGACAGGGTCCATGGCTACACCTTC
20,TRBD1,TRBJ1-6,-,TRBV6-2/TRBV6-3,CASSYDLFRDSSSYNSPLHF,TGTGCCAGCAGTTACGATCTTTTTCGGGACAGTAGCTCCTATAATTCACCCCTCCACTTT
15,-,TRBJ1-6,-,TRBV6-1,CASSDGGAGNSPLHF,TGTGCCAGCAGTGATGGGGGGGCCGGGAATTCACCCCTCCACTTT
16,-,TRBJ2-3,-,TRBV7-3,CASSPTGSPRTDTQYF,TGTGCCAGCAGCCCAACAGGGTCCCCCCGCACAGATACGCAGTATTTT
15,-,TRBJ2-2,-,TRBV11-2,CASSLRRSNTGELFF,TGTGCCAGCAGCTTGCGGCGGAGTAACACCGGGGAGCTGTTTTTT
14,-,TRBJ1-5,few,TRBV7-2,CASSSRGSGQPQHF,TGTGCCAGCAGCTCCAGGGGTTCCGGTCAGCCCCAGCATTTT
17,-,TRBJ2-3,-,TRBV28,CASSTTSPGGRRDTQYF,TGTGCCAGCAGTACCACGTCTCCCGGCGGGCGGAGAGATACGCAGTATTTT
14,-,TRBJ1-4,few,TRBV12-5,CASGSEFSNEKLFF,TGTGCTAGTGGATCGGAGTTCTCTAATGAAAAACTGTTTTTT
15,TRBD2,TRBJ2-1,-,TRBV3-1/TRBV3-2,CASSRLAGGPGEQFF,TGTGCCAGCAGCCGACTAGCGGGGGGGCCGGGGGAGCAGTTCTTC
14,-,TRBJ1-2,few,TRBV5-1,CASSLGTASYGYTF,TGCGCCAGCAGCTTGGGGACAGCTAGCTATGGCTACACCTTC
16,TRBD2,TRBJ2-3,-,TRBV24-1,CATSDPVTSGRDTQYF,TGTGCCACCAGTGACCCCGTAACTAGCGGACGAGATACGCAGTATTTT
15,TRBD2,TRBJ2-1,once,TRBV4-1,CASSQRGGRLNEQFF,TGCGCCAGCAGCCAAAGGGGCGGGAGGCTGAATGAGCAGTTCTTC
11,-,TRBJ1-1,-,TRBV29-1,CSVDGPRGAFF,TGCAGCGTTGATGGTCCCCGGGGAGCTTTCTTT
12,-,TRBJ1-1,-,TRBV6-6,CATLWGGTEAFF,TGTGCCACTCTGTGGGGAGGCACTGAAGCTTTCTTT
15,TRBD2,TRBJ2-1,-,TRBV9,CASSGRAGVGREQFF,TGTGCCAGCAGCGGACGAGCGGGAGTGGGTCGTGAGCAGTTCTTC
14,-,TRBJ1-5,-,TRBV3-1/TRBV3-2,CASSQGRGNQPQHF,TGTGCCAGCAGCCAAGGGAGGGGTAATCAGCCCCAGCATTTT
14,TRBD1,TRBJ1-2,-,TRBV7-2,CASSTTGGPYGYTF,TGTGCCAGCAGCACCACAGGGGGACCCTATGGCTACACCTTC
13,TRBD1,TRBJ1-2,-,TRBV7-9,CASSEGTGDGYTF,TGTGCCAGCAGCGAAGGGACAGGGGATGGCTACACCTTC
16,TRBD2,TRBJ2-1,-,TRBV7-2,CASSLFSTSGNNEQFF,TGTGCCAGCAGCTTATTTTCGACTAGCGGTAACAATGAGCAGTTCTTC
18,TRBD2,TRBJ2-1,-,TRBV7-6,CASSLGWGSGETYNEQFF,TGTGCCAGCAGCTTAGGATGGGGGAGCGGGGAGACCTACAATGAGCAGTTCTTC
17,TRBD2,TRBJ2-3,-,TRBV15,CATSRGLAGESTDTQYF,TGTGCCACCAGCAGAGGGCTAGCGGGAGAGAGCACAGATACGCAGTATTTT
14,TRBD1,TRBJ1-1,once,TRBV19,CASSMQQGGTEAFF,TGTGCCAGTAGTATGCAACAGGGGGGGACTGAAGCTTTCTTT
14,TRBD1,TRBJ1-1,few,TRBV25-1,CASRDRGKRVEAFF,TGTGCCAGCAGGGACAGGGGGAAGAGGGTTGAAGCTTTCTTT
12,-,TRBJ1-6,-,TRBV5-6,CASSLSNSPLHF,TGTGCCAGCAGCTTGAGCAATTCACCCCTCCACTTT
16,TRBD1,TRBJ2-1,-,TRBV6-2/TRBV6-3,CASSYPSGTGPNEQFF,TGTGCCAGCAGTTACCCGTCTGGGACAGGGCCCAATGAGCAGTTCTTC
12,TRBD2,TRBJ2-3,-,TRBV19,CATAAGADTQYF,TGTGCCACCGCGGCGGGGGCAGATACGCAGTATTTT
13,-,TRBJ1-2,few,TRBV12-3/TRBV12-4,CASSYPGSHGYTF,TGTGCCAGCAGTTACCCGGGATCCCATGGCTACACCTTC
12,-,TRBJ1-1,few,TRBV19,CASIGQGPHAFF,TGTGCCAGTATTGGGCAGGGGCCCCACGCTTTCTTT
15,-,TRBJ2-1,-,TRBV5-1,CASSLVGPSYNEQFF,TGCGCCAGCAGCTTGGTGGGCCCCTCCTACAATGAGCAGTTCTTC
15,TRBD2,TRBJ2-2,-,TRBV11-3,CASSRTSGGAGELFF,TGTGCCAGCAGCCGGACTAGCGGGGGGGCCGGGGAGCTGTTTTTT
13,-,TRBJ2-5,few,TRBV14,CASSPQGGKTQYF,TGTGCCAGCAGCCCCCAGGGGGGAAAGACCCAGTACTTC
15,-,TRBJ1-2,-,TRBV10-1,CASSSPTGGNYGYTF,TGCGCCAGCAGCTCTCCGACAGGAGGTAACTATGGCTACACCTTC
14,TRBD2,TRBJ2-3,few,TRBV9,CASSESGSVDTQYF,TGTGCCAGCAGCGAAAGCGGGAGTGTAGATACGCAGTATTTT
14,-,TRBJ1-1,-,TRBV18,CASSRTDLNTEAFF,TGTGCCAGCTCGCGGACAGACTTGAACACTGAAGCTTTCTTT
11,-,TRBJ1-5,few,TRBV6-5,CASGSNQPQHF,TGTGCCAGCGGCTCTAATCAGCCCCAGCATTTT
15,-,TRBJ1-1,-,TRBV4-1,CASSQVAQGNTEAFF,TGCGCCAGCAGCCAAGTCGCGCAGGGGAACACTGAAGCTTTCTTT
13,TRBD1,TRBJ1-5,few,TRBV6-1,CASRTGGLQPQHF,TGTGCCAGCAGGACAGGGGGCCTGCAGCCCCAGCATTTT
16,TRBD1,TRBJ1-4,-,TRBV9,CASSDTMGTGIEKLFF,TGTGCCAGCAGCGATACAATGGGGACAGGGATTGAAAAACTGTTTTTT
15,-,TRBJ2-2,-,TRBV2,CASSEVRANTGELFF,TGTGCCAGCAGTGAAGTTCGCGCGAACACCGGGGAGCTGTTTTTT
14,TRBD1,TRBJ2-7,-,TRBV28,CASVGQGSSYEQYF,TGTGCCAGCGTCGGACAGGGAAGCTCCTACGAGCAGTACTTC
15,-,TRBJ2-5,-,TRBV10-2,CASSDGGGLQETQYF,TGCGCCAGCAGTGACGGCGGGGGCCTCCAAGAGACCCAGTACTTC
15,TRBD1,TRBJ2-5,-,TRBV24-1,CATSDYGTGQETQYF,TGTGCCACCAGTGATTACGGGACAGGGCAAGAGACCCAGTACTTC
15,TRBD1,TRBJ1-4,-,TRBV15,CATSRFRDRDEKLFF,TGTGCCACCAGCCGGTTCAGGGACAGGGATGAAAAACTGTTTTTT
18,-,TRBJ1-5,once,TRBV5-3,CALPAPGALNYSNQPQHF,TGTGCCCTACCCGCCCCAGGGGCTCTCAATTATAGCAATCAGCCCCAGCATTTT
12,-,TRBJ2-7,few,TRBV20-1,CSASQSGYEQYF,TGCAGTGCTAGTCAGTCTGGCTACGAGCAGTACTTC
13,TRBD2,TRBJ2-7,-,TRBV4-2,CASSRGGGGEQYF,TGTGCCAGCAGCCGGGGGGGTGGTGGCGAGCAGTACTTC